The rows below give T cell receptor beta chains drawn from one sample of a study of CD8+CD57+ T cells in acquired aplastic anemia. MiXCR was run by TCRdb on the reads, yielding one entry per CDR3 protein. Counted here are 400,000 to 500,000 distinct CDR3 sequences, about 70% occurring once; the ten biggest clones make up 4%. Material: sorted CD4+, CD8+, or CD8+CD57+ T cells (not recorded which) from PBMCs. These receptors were collected from a human donor in good health, serving as a control. The CDR3 runs from the conserved cysteine through the conserved F or W. The D gene is left open where the match is weak. Not every row has a clone size; where given, it reads once, few, many or a size class.

V gene,J gene,clone size,D gene,CDR3 protein,CDR3 DNA
TRBV5-6,TRBJ1-4,-,TRBD1,CASSLERGQGGKLFF,TGTGCCAGCAGCTTGGAAAGGGGACAGGGTGGAAAACTGTTTTTT
TRBV9,TRBJ1-2,-,-,CASSADRLGGYTF,TGTGCCAGCAGCGCGGATAGGTTGGGGGGCTACACCTTC
TRBV11-3,TRBJ1-2,-,-,CASTDRRKICGYTF,TGTGCCAGCACCGACCGAAGGAAAATCTGTGGCTACACCTTC
TRBV15,TRBJ2-2,few,-,CATLGQGSGELFF,TGTGCCACCTTGGGGCAGGGCAGCGGGGAGCTGTTTTTT
TRBV11-2,TRBJ2-3,-,-,CASSLEMATDTQYF,TGTGCCAGCAGCTTAGAGATGGCCACAGATACGCAGTATTTT
TRBV4-3,TRBJ1-2,few,-,CASGQGFGSGYTF,TGCGCCAGCGGCCAAGGGTTTGGGTCTGGCTACACCTTC
TRBV5-6,TRBJ2-7,-,-,CASSRGTLGQREQYF,TGTGCCAGCAGCCGGGGGACACTAGGCCAGCGCGAGCAGTACTTC
TRBV10-3,TRBJ1-5,many,TRBD1,CATLQGDNNQPQHF,TGTGCCACCCTTCAGGGGGACAACAATCAGCCCCAGCATTTT
TRBV2,TRBJ2-7,-,-,CASTESRGNEQYF,TGTGCCAGCACAGAAAGTAGGGGCAACGAGCAGTACTTC
TRBV18,TRBJ2-1,few,TRBD2,CASSPLRGLAGGPVYNEQFF,TGTGCCAGCTCACCACTCCGAGGACTAGCGGGGGGGCCTGTCTACAATGAGCAGTTCTTC
TRBV20-1,TRBJ1-1,-,-,CSAREGGTEEAFF,TGCAGTGCTAGAGAGGGGGGCACTGAAGAAGCTTTCTTT
TRBV15,TRBJ1-5,once,-,CATSSAQRQGNQPQHF,TGTGCCACCAGCAGTGCTCAGCGACAGGGCAATCAGCCCCAGCATTTT
TRBV3-1,TRBJ2-3,many,TRBD1,CASSQDRGTGRDTQYF,TGTGCCAGCAGCCAAGATCGGGGGACAGGGCGGGATACGCAGTATTTT
TRBV12-3/TRBV12-4,TRBJ1-1,many,-,CASSFDMNTEAFF,TGTGCCAGCAGTTTCGATATGAACACTGAAGCTTTCTTT
TRBV2,TRBJ2-6,-,-,CASSFGTAEGGYTFGF,-
TRBV5-1,TRBJ1-2,-,TRBD1,CASSLSRTGYGDYGYTF,TGCGCCAGCAGCTTGTCTCGGACAGGGTACGGAGACTATGGCTACACCTTC
TRBV7-2,TRBJ1-6,-,-,CASSTVPETQYFGF,-
TRBV7-9,TRBJ2-1,-,-,CASSSPSNAHYNEQFF,TGTGCCAGCAGCTCACCCTCGAACGCCCACTACAATGAGCAGTTCTTC
TRBV2,TRBJ2-5,-,-,CASSIASGSVVTQYF,TGTGCCAGCAGCATAGCTTCCGGCAGCGTAGTGACCCAGTACTTC